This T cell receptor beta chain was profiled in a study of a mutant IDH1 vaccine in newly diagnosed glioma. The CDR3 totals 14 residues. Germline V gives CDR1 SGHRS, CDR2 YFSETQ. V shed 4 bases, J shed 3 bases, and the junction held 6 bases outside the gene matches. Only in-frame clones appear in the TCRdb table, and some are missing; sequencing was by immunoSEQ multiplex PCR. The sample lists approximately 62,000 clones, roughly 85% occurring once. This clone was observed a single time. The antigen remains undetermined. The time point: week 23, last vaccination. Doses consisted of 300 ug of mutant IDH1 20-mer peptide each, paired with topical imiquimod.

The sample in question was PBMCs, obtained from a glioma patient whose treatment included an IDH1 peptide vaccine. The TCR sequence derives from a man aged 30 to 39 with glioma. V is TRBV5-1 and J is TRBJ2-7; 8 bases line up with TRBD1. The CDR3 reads CASSLTGTGYEQYF. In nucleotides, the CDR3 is TGCGCCAGCAGCCTCACAGGGACAGGCTACGAGCAGTACTTC.